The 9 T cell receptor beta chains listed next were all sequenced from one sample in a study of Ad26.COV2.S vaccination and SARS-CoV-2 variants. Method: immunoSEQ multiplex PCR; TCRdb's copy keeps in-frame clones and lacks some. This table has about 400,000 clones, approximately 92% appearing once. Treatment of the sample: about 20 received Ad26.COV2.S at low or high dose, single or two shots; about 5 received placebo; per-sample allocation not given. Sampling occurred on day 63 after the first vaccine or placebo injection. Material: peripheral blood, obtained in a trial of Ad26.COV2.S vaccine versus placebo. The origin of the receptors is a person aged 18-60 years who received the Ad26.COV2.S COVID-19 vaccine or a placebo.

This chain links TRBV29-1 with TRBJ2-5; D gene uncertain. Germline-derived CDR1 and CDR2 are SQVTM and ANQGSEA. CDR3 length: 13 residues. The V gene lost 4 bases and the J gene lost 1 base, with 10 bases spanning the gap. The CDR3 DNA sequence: TGCAGCGTTGCAATAAGGGTCCAAGAGACCCAGTACTTC. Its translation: CSVAIRVQETQYF.

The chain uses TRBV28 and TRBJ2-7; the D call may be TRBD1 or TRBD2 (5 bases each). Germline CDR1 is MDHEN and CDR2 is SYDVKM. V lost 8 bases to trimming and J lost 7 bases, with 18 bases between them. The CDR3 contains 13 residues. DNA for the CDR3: TGTGCCAGCCGACAAACGTGGGGCGGGGAGCAGTACTTC. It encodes CASRQTWGGEQYF. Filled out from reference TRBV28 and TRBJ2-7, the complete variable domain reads DVKVTQSSRYLVKRTGEKVFLECVQDMDHENMFWYRQDPGLGLRLIYFSYDVKMKEKGDIPEGYSVSREKKERFSLILESASTNQTSMYLCASRQTWGGEQYFGPGTRLTVT.

The CDR3 DNA follows: TGTGCCAGCAGCTTATTCGGCAGGGTGGTAGATACGCAGTATTTT. The encoded protein is CASSLFGRVVDTQYF. The chain links TRBV11-2 to TRBJ2-3; D might be TRBD1 (5 bases). Trimming removed 2 bases at V and 5 bases at J, with 14 bases between. CDR3 length equals 15 residues. Germline loops: CDR1 SGHAT, CDR2 FQNNGV.

CDR3 sequence reads: CASSQFTNSYNEQFF. The CDR3 coding sequence is TGCGCCAGCAGCCAATTTACAAACTCCTACAATGAGCAGTTCTTC. This chain joins TRBV4-3 and TRBJ2-1; D gene uncertain. V lost 2 bases, J lost 0 bases, and 8 bases lay in between. Germline V lookup: CDR1 LGHNA, CDR2 YSLEER. The CDR3 loop spans 15 amino acids.

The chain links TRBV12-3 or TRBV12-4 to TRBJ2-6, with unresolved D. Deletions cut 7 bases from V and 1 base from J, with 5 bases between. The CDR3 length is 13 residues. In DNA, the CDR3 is TGTGCCAGCAAAGTTTCTGGGGCCAACGTCCTGACTTTC. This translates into CASKVSGANVLTF.

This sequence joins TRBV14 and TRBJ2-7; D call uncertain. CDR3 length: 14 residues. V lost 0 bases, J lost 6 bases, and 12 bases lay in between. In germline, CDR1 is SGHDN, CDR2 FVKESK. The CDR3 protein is CASSQESRLGEQYF. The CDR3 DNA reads TGTGCCAGCAGCCAAGAAAGTCGACTCGGCGAGCAGTACTTC.

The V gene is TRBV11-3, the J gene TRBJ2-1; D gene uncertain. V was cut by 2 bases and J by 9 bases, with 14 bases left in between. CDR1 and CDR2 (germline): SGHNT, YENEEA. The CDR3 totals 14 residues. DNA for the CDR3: TGTGCCAGCAGCTTAATGAGCATGGGGTTTGAGCAGTTCTTC. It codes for CASSLMSMGFEQFF.

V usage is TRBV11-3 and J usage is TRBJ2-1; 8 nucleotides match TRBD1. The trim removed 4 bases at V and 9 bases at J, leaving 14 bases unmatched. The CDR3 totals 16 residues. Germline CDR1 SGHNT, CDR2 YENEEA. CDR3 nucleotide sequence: TGTGCCAGCAGCTCGTTGGGGCAGGGGGCAATCGGTGAGCAGTTCTTC. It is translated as CASSSLGQGAIGEQFF.

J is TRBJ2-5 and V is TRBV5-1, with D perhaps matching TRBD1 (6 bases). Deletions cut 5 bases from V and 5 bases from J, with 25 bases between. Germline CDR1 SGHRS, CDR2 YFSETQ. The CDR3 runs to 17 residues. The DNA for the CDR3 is TGCGCCAGCAGACACCCGAAACGGGACACTACTATCGAGACCCAGTACTTC. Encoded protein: CASRHPKRDTTIETQYF.